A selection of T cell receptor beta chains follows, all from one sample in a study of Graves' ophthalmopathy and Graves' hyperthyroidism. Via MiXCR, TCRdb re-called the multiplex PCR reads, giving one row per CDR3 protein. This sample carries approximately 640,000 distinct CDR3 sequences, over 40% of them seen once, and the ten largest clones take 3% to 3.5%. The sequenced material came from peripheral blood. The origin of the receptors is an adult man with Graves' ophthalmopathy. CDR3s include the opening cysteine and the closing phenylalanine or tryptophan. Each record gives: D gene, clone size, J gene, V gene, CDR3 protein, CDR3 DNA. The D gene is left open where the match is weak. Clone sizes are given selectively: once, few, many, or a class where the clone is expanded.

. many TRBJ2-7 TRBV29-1 CSVVKTGLTYEQYF TGCAGCGTTGTAAAGACAGGTTTGACCTACGAGCAGTACTTC
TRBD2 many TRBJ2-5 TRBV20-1 CSGKLAGVKETQYF TGCAGTGGAAAACTAGCGGGAGTTAAAGAGACCCAGTACTTC
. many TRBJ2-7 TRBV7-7 CASSLALGTSYEQYF TGTGCTAGCAGCTTAGCTCTCGGAACGTCCTACGAGCAGTACTTC
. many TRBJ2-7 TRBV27 CASSLSPRYEQYF TGTGCCAGCAGTTTATCACCTCGCTACGAGCAGTACTTC
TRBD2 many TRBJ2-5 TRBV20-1 CSARGASGNQETQYF TGCAGTGCTAGAGGGGCTAGCGGAAACCAAGAGACCCAGTACTTC
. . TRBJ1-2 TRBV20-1 CSAGLRHTQYGYTF TGCAGTGCTGGTCTTCGCCATACGCAGTATGGCTACACCTTC
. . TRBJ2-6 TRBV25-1 CASSGRSPGTEAF TGTGCCAGCAGTGGGAGGTCGCCGGGCACTGAAGCTTTC
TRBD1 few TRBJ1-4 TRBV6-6 CASSHRTGEKLFF TGTGCCAGCAGTCATCGGACAGGGGAAAAACTGTTTTTT
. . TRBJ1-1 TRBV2 CASRVRDYTEAFF TGTGCCAGCAGGGTAAGGGACTACACTGAAGCTTTCTTT
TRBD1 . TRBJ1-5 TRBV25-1 CASSPRDRAGNQPQHF TGTGCCAGCAGCCCCCGGGACAGGGCTGGCAATCAGCCCCAGCATTTT
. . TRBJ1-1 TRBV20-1 CSARAGAGISTEAFF TGCAGTGCTAGAGCTGGGGCAGGGATTTCGACTGAAGCTTTCTTT